The 27 T cell receptor beta chains below all came from one sample that was sequenced in a study of chemoradiotherapy in HPV16-positive cancers. Repertoires were generated with immunoSEQ multiplex PCR, while TCRdb's copy carries only in-frame clones and drops some. The table has some 31,000 clones, approximately 90% seen once. The starting material was blood, obtained from a patient who underwent chemoradiotherapy. These receptors all come from a human donor with HPV-associated anogenital cancer.

This clone was seen just once. The rearrangement uses TRBV4-3 and TRBJ2-1; TRBD2 aligns across 9 bases. The CDR3 length is 16 residues. V was clipped by 1 base and J by 3 bases; unmatched bases: 4. Per the germline V gene, CDR1 is LGHNA and CDR2 is YSLEER. CDR3 bases: TGCGCCAGCAGCCAAGGGTCTAGCGGGGACTACAATGAGCAGTTCTTC. This encodes CASSQGSSGDYNEQFF.

CDR3 sequence: CASSLPAGRYEQYF. Written as DNA, the CDR3 is TGTGCCAGCAGTTTACCCGCTGGGAGGTACGAGCAGTACTTC. The rearrangement uses TRBV28 and TRBJ2-7; TRBD2 might be the D (6 bases). Germline CDR1 reads MDHEN; CDR2 reads SYDVKM. This CDR3 has 14 amino acids. V lost 2 bases and J 4 bases, leaving 12 bases between the germline ends.

This clone was counted a single time. The rearrangement links TRBV4-1 to TRBJ2-6; TRBD1 is a possible D gene (5 bases). The ends were cut back, 4 bases at V and 3 bases at J, with 10 bases in the middle. Germline-derived CDR1 and CDR2 are MGHRA and YSYEKL. CDR3 length: 15 residues. The CDR3 bases are TGCGCCAGCAGCCCCCAGGGTGGTGGGGCCAACGTCCTGACTTTC. Translated: CASSPQGGGANVLTF.

V is TRBV7-8 and J is TRBJ2-7, with 12 bases identical to TRBD2. The V and J ends lost 4 bases and 4 bases, in that order; junction bases with no gene match: 11. Germline V lookup: CDR1 SGHVS, CDR2 FQNEAQ. This CDR3 contains 17 residues. The chain's CDR3 is CASSSGTSGSLEYEQYF. CDR3 sequence (DNA): TGTGCCAGCAGCTCAGGGACTAGCGGGTCCCTTGAGTACGAGCAGTACTTC.

This chain uses TRBV2 with TRBJ2-1; the match to TRBD2 covers 9 bases. V lost 8 bases to trimming and J lost 5 bases; unmatched junction nucleotides: 4. This CDR3 comprises 13 residues. Germline V gives CDR1 SNHLY, CDR2 FYNNEI. In DNA, the CDR3 is TGTGCCAGCCAACTAGCGGGCAACAATGAGCAGTTCTTC. Translation: CASQLAGNNEQFF.

The CDR3 DNA sequence: TGTGCCAGCAGCAGCGGAAGAGCCTACAATGAGCAGTTCTTC. It specifies CASSSGRAYNEQFF. The chain carries TRBV11-1 and TRBJ2-1, with D maybe TRBD2 (5 bases). The length of the CDR3 is 14 residues. The germline V and J ends were trimmed by 5 bases and 2 bases, with 10 bases remaining between them. Germline CDR1 SGHAT, CDR2 FQDESV (reference sequence).

This clone has only one observation. V gene TRBV6-1 combines with J gene TRBJ2-2; TRBD2 aligns across 7 bases. V was clipped by 1 base and J by 4 bases; unmatched bases: 6. Germline V gene sequence: CDR1 MNHNS, CDR2 SASEGT. The CDR3 extends over 16 amino acids. The CDR3 DNA follows: TGTGCCAGCAGTGAAGTTCGGGGGGTGGGCACCGGGGAGCTGTTTTTT. Protein sequence: CASSEVRGVGTGELFF.

The chain links TRBV5-8 to TRBJ1-1; 8 nucleotides align to TRBD1. Germline V gene lookup returns CDR1 SGHTS and CDR2 YDEGEE. V was clipped by 1 base and J by 2 bases; unmatched bases: 7. This CDR3 is built from 16 residues. The CDR3: CASSLTGTGRNTEAFF. CDR3 nucleotide sequence: TGTGCCAGCAGCTTGACCGGGACAGGTAGAAACACTGAAGCTTTCTTT.

CDR3 nucleotides: TGCAGCGTTGGGATCGGCTGGTACGAGCAGTACTTC. This encodes CSVGIGWYEQYF. The V and J genes are TRBV29-1 and TRBJ2-7; no clear D gene. CDR3 length: 12 amino acids. Trimming stripped 4 bases from V and 4 bases from J, with 11 bases between. Per the germline V gene, CDR1 is SQVTM and CDR2 is ANQGSEA.

This clone was picked up a small number of times. The chain recombines TRBV4-1 with TRBJ2-7; 7 nucleotides agree with TRBD1. This CDR3 spans 14 amino acids. Unmatched junction bases numbered 7, after V lost 4 bases and J lost 4 bases. Looked up from germline, CDR1 is MGHRA and CDR2 is YSYEKL. The CDR3 DNA sequence: TGCGCCAGCAGCCGCCTCGACAGGGTTTACGAGCAGTACTTC. Encoded protein: CASSRLDRVYEQYF.

This clone is categorized as medium-sized. The chain uses TRBV5-5 and TRBJ1-1, with TRBD1 identical over 9 bases. This CDR3 spans 15 amino acids. Germline lookup yields CDR1 SGHKS and CDR2 YYEKEE (reference sequence). V dropped 3 bases and J dropped 3; count of bases not matched to a gene: 6. The chain's CDR3 is CASSWGTGLDTEAFF. CDR3 bases: TGTGCCAGCAGCTGGGGGACAGGGTTGGACACTGAAGCTTTCTTT. Using reference TRBV5-5 and TRBJ1-1 for the parts outside the CDR3, the full variable domain is DAGVTQSPTHLIKTRGQQVTLRCSPISGHKSVSWYQQVLGQGPQFIFQYYEKEERGRGNFPDRFSARQFPNYSSELNVNALLLGDSALYLCASSWGTGLDTEAFFGQGTRLTVV.

This sequence joins TRBV6-5 and TRBJ1-2; D possibly corresponds to TRBD1 (6 bases). The CDR3 runs 15 residues. Germline loops: CDR1 MNHEY, CDR2 SVGAGI. Trimming pared 4 bases from V and 5 bases from J, leaving 17 bases between. CDR3 bases: TGTGCCAGCAGTTGGACAGACAGTGCCGTTTATGGCTACACCTTC. This gives the protein CASSWTDSAVYGYTF.

V gene TRBV11-2 combines with J gene TRBJ2-7; TRBD2 matches 7 bases. This CDR3 has 14 residues. V lost 2 bases and J lost 1; bases outside the gene matches: 2. In germline, CDR1 is SGHAT, CDR2 FQNNGV. This CDR3 reads CASSLREGSYEQYF. The CDR3 nucleotides are TGTGCCAGCAGCTTAAGGGAGGGATCCTACGAGCAGTACTTC. Combining the CDR3 with reference TRBV11-2 and TRBJ2-7 gives the whole variable domain EAGVAQSPRYKIIEKRQSVAFWCNPISGHATLYWYQQILGQGPKLLIQFQNNGVVDDSQLPKDRFSAERLKGVDSTLKIQPAKLEDSAVYLCASSLREGSYEQYFGPGTRLTVT.

V is TRBV27 and J is TRBJ2-1, with 9 positions matching TRBD1. The CDR3 runs 15 residues. Germline V lookup: CDR1 MNHEY, CDR2 SMNVEV (reference sequence). The V and J ends lost 7 bases and 7 bases, in that order; junction bases with no gene match: 11. CDR3 in DNA: TGTGCCAGCACCCGAGAGGGACAGGGTAGGAATGAGCAGTTCTTC. Amino acids: CASTREGQGRNEQFF.

The chain couples TRBV19 to TRBJ2-3; 10 bases fit TRBD2. Germline CDR1 LNHDA, CDR2 SQIVND (reference sequence). The CDR3 is 17 residues long. Trimming took 5 bases from V and 2 from J; bases not matched to a gene: 10. CDR3 nucleotide sequence: TGTGCCAGTAGTTTCCTAGCGGGAGCCCTAATCACAGATACGCAGTATTTT. This translates into CASSFLAGALITDTQYF.

This chain links TRBV20-1 with TRBJ1-1; the match to TRBD1 covers 7 bases. Germline lookup yields CDR1 DFQATT and CDR2 SNEGSKA (reference sequence). The CDR3 is 11 amino acids. V lost 7 bases to trimming and J lost 7 bases; unmatched junction nucleotides: 6. The chain's CDR3 is CSVPGQSEAFF. CDR3 sequence (DNA): TGCAGTGTTCCGGGACAGAGTGAAGCTTTCTTT.

The gene calls are TRBV5-4 and TRBJ2-3; 11 bases fit TRBD2. V gave up 4 bases and J gave up 4 bases; unmatched junction bases: 2. The CDR3 loop spans 14 amino acids. Germline V CDR1 and CDR2: SGHNT, YYREEE (reference sequence). The CDR3 spells CASSGSGGADTQYF. Here the CDR3 DNA reads TGTGCCAGCAGCGGTAGCGGGGGGGCAGATACGCAGTATTTT.

This clone is medium-sized (0.01 to 0.1%). The rearrangement links TRBV7-6 to TRBJ2-7; D is unresolved. This CDR3 region has 13 residues. With 3 bases removed from V and 2 bases from J, the gap between germline ends came to 8 bases. The germline V gene has CDR1 SGHVS and CDR2 FNYEAQ. The DNA of the CDR3 is TGTGCCAGCAGCTTTAACCCAACCTACGAGCAGTACTTC. Translating gives CASSFNPTYEQYF.

The rearrangement uses TRBV5-1 and TRBJ2-2; unclear D gene. The V gene's germline CDR1 is SGHRS and CDR2 YFSETQ. The CDR3 runs to 15 residues. The ends were cut back, 0 bases at V and 5 bases at J, with 11 bases in the middle. CDR3 sequence reads: CASSLGQFSTGELFF. In nucleotides, the CDR3 is TGCGCCAGCAGCTTGGGTCAGTTCAGTACCGGGGAGCTGTTTTTT.

The rearrangement uses TRBV5-3 and TRBJ2-7; 8 nucleotides align to TRBD2. TRBV5-3 is labeled an ORF, and its function is uncertain. The CDR3 contains 14 residues. The ends lost 4 bases at V and 5 bases at J; junction bases unmatched: 8. The CDR3 here is CARSIGTSKNEQYF. The CDR3 region has the DNA TGTGCCAGAAGCATCGGGACTAGTAAAAACGAGCAGTACTTC.

The V gene is TRBV4-2, the J gene TRBJ2-2; the D is unclear. V shed 0 bases and J shed 2 bases, with 13 bases lying between them. CDR1 and CDR2 (germline): LGHNA, YNFKEQ. This CDR3 comprises 17 residues. CDR3 sequence: CASSQDWRQSNTGELFF. The CDR3 coding sequence is TGTGCCAGCAGCCAAGATTGGCGGCAGTCTAACACCGGGGAGCTGTTTTTT.

This clone was detected a few times. V and J are TRBV2 and TRBJ2-1; D gene unclear. CDR3 length: 16 amino acids. Trimming pared 4 bases from V and 0 bases from J, leaving 13 bases between. Per the germline V gene, CDR1 is SNHLY and CDR2 is FYNNEI. CDR3 protein: CASSALSGDSYNEQFF. The CDR3 region has the DNA TGTGCCAGCAGTGCTTTGTCTGGGGACTCCTACAATGAGCAGTTCTTC.

This chain joins TRBV2 and TRBJ1-1; D is uncertain. Germline V CDR1 and CDR2: SNHLY, FYNNEI. Trimming pared 1 base from V and 7 bases from J, leaving 16 bases between. The CDR3 spans 15 residues. CDR3 in amino acids: CASSEGQTAPGEAFF. In DNA, the CDR3 is TGTGCCAGCAGTGAAGGCCAAACAGCCCCGGGTGAAGCTTTCTTT. The full variable domain, its missing parts supplied by reference TRBV2 and TRBJ1-1, is EPEVTQTPSHQVTQMGQEVILRCVPISNHLYFYWYRQILGQKVEFLVSFYNNEISEKSEIFDDQFSVERPDGSNFTLKIRSTKLEDSAMYFCASSEGQTAPGEAFFGQGTRLTVV.

The chain uses TRBV15 and TRBJ2-7, with 8 bases fitting TRBD2. Unmatched junction bases numbered 4, after V lost 3 bases and J lost 0 bases. This CDR3 comprises 15 residues. Germline V CDR1 and CDR2: LNHNV, YYDKDF (reference sequence). The CDR3 loop reads CATSSGSGASYEQYF. The CDR3 region has the DNA TGTGCCACCAGCAGCGGTAGCGGGGCCTCCTACGAGCAGTACTTC.

V and J are TRBV6-5 and TRBJ1-5, with D uncertain. This CDR3 comprises 15 residues. V lost 0 bases and J lost 3, with 9 bases in between. From germline, CDR1 is MNHEY and CDR2 SVGAGI. The CDR3 region has the DNA TGTGCCAGCAGTTACTCGAGTGGCAACAATCAGCCCCAGCATTTT. Protein sequence: CASSYSSGNNQPQHF.

J is TRBJ2-2 and V is TRBV5-1; 9 bases map to TRBD1. V was pared by 2 bases and J by 0 bases, with 11 bases of the junction left unmatched. CDR3 size: 19 residues. Germline V CDR1 and CDR2: SGHRS, YFSETQ. Here the CDR3 DNA reads TGCGCCAGCAGCTTCCCGCGACAGGGGGAGAACTCGAACACCGGGGAGCTGTTTTTT. Translated, it gives CASSFPRQGENSNTGELFF.

The CDR3 here is CAWSVGNFHQPQHF. The CDR3 bases are TGTGCCTGGAGTGTAGGAAATTTTCATCAGCCCCAGCATTTT. The chain links TRBV30 to TRBJ1-5; D gene unclear. Trimming pared 0 bases from V and 5 bases from J, leaving 11 bases between. The germline CDR1 and CDR2 sequences are GTSNPN and SVGIG (reference sequence). CDR3 length: 14 residues. The full variable domain, with the rest looked up from reference TRBV30 and TRBJ1-5, is SQTIHQWPATLVQPVGSPLSLECTVEGTSNPNLYWYRQAAGRGLQLLFYSVGIGQISSEVPQNLSASRPQDRQFILSSKKLLLSDSGFYLCAWSVGNFHQPQHFGDGTRLSIL.